Listed below are T cell receptor beta chains from one sample, sequenced in a study of cytomegalovirus exposure and HLA in healthy donors. Here immunoSEQ multiplex PCR was the method, and the copy in TCRdb shows in-frame clones only, minus some. The table has approximately 97,000 clones, about 94% seen once. The specimen was PBMCs. The receptors shown here come from a woman aged 25 to 39 in good health and CMV-seropositive. The CDR3 runs from the conserved cysteine through the conserved F or W. The order of the fields is CDR3 DNA, CDR3 protein, D gene, V gene, clone size, J gene. D genes are given only for firm matches. Where a row states a size, it is once, few, many or the class of an expanded clone; other rows omit it.

CDR3nt: TGTGCCATCACAGGGGAACATGGGGCCAACGTCCTGACTTTC
CDR3aa: CAITGEHGANVLTF
d_gene: .
v_gene: TRBV10-3
abundance: once
j_gene: TRBJ2-6

CDR3nt: TGCGCCAGCAGCTTGATTTCCGGCCAGGGGGCTTATAATGAGCAGTTCTTC
CDR3aa: CASSLISGQGAYNEQFF
d_gene: TRBD1
v_gene: TRBV5-1
abundance: once
j_gene: TRBJ2-1

CDR3nt: TGCGCCAGCAGCGGCCGGGAGGGTGATTGGTACGAGCAGTACTTC
CDR3aa: CASSGREGDWYEQYF
d_gene: TRBD2
v_gene: TRBV5-1
abundance: once
j_gene: TRBJ2-7

CDR3nt: TGCGCCAGCAGCTTGGACGGGACTAGCGGAGGGAAGACCCAGTACTTC
CDR3aa: CASSLDGTSGGKTQYF
d_gene: TRBD2
v_gene: TRBV5-1
abundance: .
j_gene: TRBJ2-5

CDR3nt: TGTGCCAGCAACTTGAGCGGGGGAGGTGGTGAAAAACTGTTTTTT
CDR3aa: CASNLSGGGGEKLFF
d_gene: .
v_gene: TRBV28
abundance: .
j_gene: TRBJ1-4

CDR3nt: TGTGCCATCCCGGACAGGGAGAATCGGAACTATGGCTACACCTTC
CDR3aa: CAIPDRENRNYGYTF
d_gene: TRBD1
v_gene: TRBV28
abundance: .
j_gene: TRBJ1-2

CDR3nt: TGTGCCAGCAGCTTAAGGTCGGCAGGCTCAGAGACCCAGTACTTC
CDR3aa: CASSLRSAGSETQYF
d_gene: .
v_gene: TRBV7-2
abundance: .
j_gene: TRBJ2-5

CDR3nt: TGTGCCAGCAGCTTAGCGGGAGGGGCTGTAGAGACCCAGTACTTC
CDR3aa: CASSLAGGAVETQYF
d_gene: TRBD2
v_gene: TRBV11-2
abundance: .
j_gene: TRBJ2-5

CDR3nt: TGTGCCAGCAGTTCCCCAACGGACAGGGGGCTAACTCTGTTTTTT
CDR3aa: CASSSPTDRGLTLFF
d_gene: TRBD1
v_gene: TRBV28
abundance: .
j_gene: TRBJ1-4

CDR3nt: TGCGCCAGCAGCCCGGATAGCGGGAGTATCCCAGCCAAAAACATTCAGTACTTC
CDR3aa: CASSPDSGSIPAKNIQYF
d_gene: TRBD2
v_gene: TRBV5-1
abundance: .
j_gene: TRBJ2-4

CDR3nt: TGTGCCATCACCGTCGGTAAGCGGTCTGGCTACACCTTC
CDR3aa: CAITVGKRSGYTF
d_gene: .
v_gene: TRBV10-3
abundance: once
j_gene: TRBJ1-2

CDR3nt: TGTGCCAGCAGTTTCTTGTCGACAGGGTCGCTCTATGGCTACACCTTC
CDR3aa: CASSFLSTGSLYGYTF
d_gene: TRBD1
v_gene: TRBV27
abundance: .
j_gene: TRBJ1-2

CDR3nt: TGTGCCAGCAGCGTAGGGGGGGTCAGGGGGCGCTCCGGGGAGCTGTTTTTT
CDR3aa: CASSVGGVRGRSGELFF
d_gene: TRBD1
v_gene: TRBV9
abundance: .
j_gene: TRBJ2-2

CDR3nt: TGTGCCAGCAGCACCGGCCCAGGGCTTGGTGAAAAACTGTTTTTT
CDR3aa: CASSTGPGLGEKLFF
d_gene: .
v_gene: TRBV9
abundance: .
j_gene: TRBJ1-4

CDR3nt: TGTGCCAGCAGCACCCTTGGTAGGAGGAACGAGCAGTACTTC
CDR3aa: CASSTLGRRNEQYF
d_gene: .
v_gene: TRBV5-8
abundance: .
j_gene: TRBJ2-7

CDR3nt: TGCGCCAGCAGAGGAGCGGGAGGGCTTTACAATGAGCAGTTCTTC
CDR3aa: CASRGAGGLYNEQFF
d_gene: TRBD2
v_gene: TRBV10-1
abundance: .
j_gene: TRBJ2-1

CDR3nt: TGTGCCAGTAGTCCAGGGGGGACAGGGTACTCCTACGAGCAGTACTTC
CDR3aa: CASSPGGTGYSYEQYF
d_gene: TRBD1
v_gene: TRBV19
abundance: .
j_gene: TRBJ2-7

CDR3nt: TGTGCCAGCAGCTTAGCGGCTAGCGGGGTTAGCACAGATACGCAGTATTTT
CDR3aa: CASSLAASGVSTDTQYF
d_gene: TRBD2
v_gene: TRBV7-2
abundance: .
j_gene: TRBJ2-3

CDR3nt: TGTGCCAGTAGTAAAACGGGACTAGCGTTTGAAGGTACGCAGTATTTT
CDR3aa: CASSKTGLAFEGTQYF
d_gene: TRBD2
v_gene: TRBV19
abundance: .
j_gene: TRBJ2-3

CDR3nt: TGTGCCAGCAGCCCACAGGGACAGGGAAGTAGTGGCTACACCTTC
CDR3aa: CASSPQGQGSSGYTF
d_gene: .
v_gene: TRBV21-1
abundance: .
j_gene: TRBJ1-2

CDR3nt: TGCGCCAGCAGCCAAGCTGAGGCTAGCGGGAGATCCTACGAGCAGTACTTC
CDR3aa: CASSQAEASGRSYEQYF
d_gene: TRBD2
v_gene: TRBV4-1
abundance: once
j_gene: TRBJ2-7

CDR3nt: TGTGCCAGCAGCCTCCACGACAGGGAGGCCTACAATGAGCAGTTCTTC
CDR3aa: CASSLHDREAYNEQFF
d_gene: .
v_gene: TRBV7-9
abundance: .
j_gene: TRBJ2-1

CDR3nt: TGTGCCAGCAGCTTAGAGGGTAGCGGGAGATATACAGATACGCAGTATTTT
CDR3aa: CASSLEGSGRYTDTQYF
d_gene: TRBD2
v_gene: TRBV11-2
abundance: .
j_gene: TRBJ2-3

CDR3nt: TGTGCCAGTCAAAACCGGGACAGATTCTACAATGAGCAGTTCTTC
CDR3aa: CASQNRDRFYNEQFF
d_gene: TRBD1
v_gene: TRBV5-6
abundance: .
j_gene: TRBJ2-1

CDR3nt: TGTGCCAGTAGTGCCTCGGGGACAGCGATCAATCAGCCCCAGCATTTT
CDR3aa: CASSASGTAINQPQHF
d_gene: TRBD1
v_gene: TRBV19
abundance: .
j_gene: TRBJ1-5

CDR3nt: TGTGCCAGCAGCACTGGACTAGCGGGAATACTAGATACGCAGTATTTT
CDR3aa: CASSTGLAGILDTQYF
d_gene: TRBD2
v_gene: TRBV5-8
abundance: .
j_gene: TRBJ2-3

CDR3nt: TGTGCCAGCAGCAGAACCCCATTGTCTAGCGGGAGGAACAATGAGCAGTTCTTC
CDR3aa: CASSRTPLSSGRNNEQFF
d_gene: TRBD2
v_gene: TRBV11-2
abundance: .
j_gene: TRBJ2-1